The rows below give T cell receptor beta chains drawn from one sample of a study of shared clonotypes between healthy human individuals. Produced via immunoSEQ multiplex PCR; TCRdb's table is partial and in-frame only. The table includes about 2.4 million clones, around 94% detected once. The sample taken for sequencing was naive CD4+ T cells sorted from blood. These TCRs come from a man aged 18 to 30 in good health. Each CDR3 is given with its conserved first and last residue.

TRBV2,TRBJ2-2,CASNGDSYTGELFF
TRBV7-9,TRBJ1-4,CASSRGQGEKLFF
TRBV6-5,TRBJ2-7,CASSLTGVDEQYF
TRBV6-5,TRBJ1-1,CASSSRINTEAFF
TRBV7-8,TRBJ2-2,CASSLARGELFF
TRBV25-1,TRBJ1-1,CASSALPGTGGDTEAFF
TRBV6-5,TRBJ2-7,CASMRSGLSYEQYF
TRBV2,TRBJ2-7,CASRDPGQGGEEQYF
TRBV10-3,TRBJ2-7,CAISGQLWEQYF
TRBV20-1,TRBJ2-7,CSASIQNGQYF
TRBV9,TRBJ2-2,CASSVVAAANTGELFF
TRBV28,TRBJ1-6,CATRGTGFLSSPLHF
TRBV19,TRBJ2-3,CASSPIAGGSTDTQYF
TRBV11-2,TRBJ1-2,CASSPWTEHRYGYTF
TRBV11-2,TRBJ2-3,CASSFLSGQVTDTQYF
TRBV10-1,TRBJ2-6,CASSEDGSGANVLTF
TRBV7-9,TRBJ1-1,CASSLALANGDGEAFF
TRBV5-6,TRBJ1-5,CASSRPTNQPQHF
TRBV19,TRBJ1-1,CASSIGYGTGGWNTEAFF
TRBV5-5,TRBJ1-6,CASSLKRGQDNSPLHF
TRBV10-1,TRBJ1-2,CASSVHRDYGYTF
TRBV5-1,TRBJ2-2,CASSLSVGDTGELFF
TRBV4-2,TRBJ2-3,CASSQDRAAGTDTQYF
TRBV6-6,TRBJ2-3,CASSLSTDTQYF
TRBV28,TRBJ2-1,CASSSGLAGGSSYNEQFF